These 9 T cell receptor beta chains were all obtained from the same sample, sequenced in a study of blood T cell repertoires in COVID-19. The table came from immunoSEQ multiplex PCR; TCRdb's copy has only in-frame clones and leaves some out. The repertoire holds over 75,000 clones, with almost 90% as singletons. The source material was peripheral blood. The receptors here all came from a man aged 45-65 years with COVID-19, enrolled during active disease.

The V gene is TRBV28, the J gene TRBJ1-2, with 7 bases matching TRBD1. This CDR3 is 11 amino acids long. The germline CDR1 and CDR2 sequences are MDHEN and SYDVKM. The J segment lost 4 bases and the V segment lost 8 bases, leaving 1 base of the junction unmatched. The CDR3 sequence: CASGDSYGYTF. In nucleotides, the CDR3 is TGTGCCAGCGGGGACAGCTATGGCTACACCTTC.

For the CDR3, the DNA is TGTGCCAGCAGCTTGGGGCAGAGCAATCAGCCCCAGCATTTT. It yields the protein CASSLGQSNQPQHF. The chain recombines TRBV7-2 with TRBJ1-5, with TRBD1 as a possible D gene (5 bases). The CDR3 is made up of 14 amino acids. Trimming removed 3 bases at V and 1 base at J, with 7 bases between. Germline V lookup: CDR1 SGHTA, CDR2 FQGNSA.

The genes are TRBV11-3 and TRBJ1-2; D not resolved. The germline V and J ends were trimmed by 8 bases and 4 bases, with 14 bases remaining between them. CDR1 is SGHNT, CDR2 YENEEA, per germline. The CDR3 loop spans 13 amino acids. CDR3 region: CASPVGRLYGYTF. The CDR3 nucleotides read TGTGCCAGCCCCGTTGGCAGGCTCTATGGCTACACCTTC.

The genes are TRBV6-5 and TRBJ1-4; weak D call: TRBD1 (6 bases). Germline CDR1 reads MNHEY; CDR2 reads SVGAGI. The CDR3 runs 14 residues. V lost 9 bases and J lost 0, with 11 bases in between. For the CDR3, the DNA is TGTGCCAGTCAGGGGCCGCCAACTAATGAAAAACTGTTTTTT. This gives the protein CASQGPPTNEKLFF.

This sequence joins TRBV7-2 and TRBJ2-5; 9 positions agree with TRBD1. With 4 bases clipped from V and 5 bases from J, the junction kept 5 bases outside the gene matches. Germline V gene data show CDR1 as SGHTA and CDR2 as FQGNSA. The CDR3 loop spans 14 amino acids. As DNA, the CDR3 is TGTGCCAGCAGCTACCAACAGGGGGCGGAGACCCAGTACTTC. This gives the protein CASSYQQGAETQYF.

J is TRBJ1-5 and V is TRBV2; 8 nucleotides align to TRBD1. V gave up 6 bases and J gave up 5 bases; unmatched junction bases: 3. Germline V gives CDR1 SNHLY, CDR2 FYNNEI. The CDR3 has 13 amino acids. This CDR3 reads CASSQDRDQPQHF. CDR3 in DNA: TGTGCCAGCAGCCAGGACAGGGATCAGCCCCAGCATTTT. The full variable domain, completed using reference TRBV2 and TRBJ1-5, is EPEVTQTPSHQVTQMGQEVILRCVPISNHLYFYWYRQILGQKVEFLVSFYNNEISEKSEIFDDQFSVERPDGSNFTLKIRSTKLEDSAMYFCASSQDRDQPQHFGDGTRLSIL.

This chain joins TRBV6-5 and TRBJ2-1; TRBD1 agrees at 10 bases. The CDR3 is 14 amino acids. Looked up from germline, CDR1 is MNHEY and CDR2 is SVGAGI. V was pared by 7 bases and J by 8 bases, with 8 bases of the junction left unmatched. Written as DNA, the CDR3 is TGTGCCAGCACGAGGGACAGGGGAAGTCATGAGCAGTTCTTC. Its protein is CASTRDRGSHEQFF.

The CDR3 sequence: CASSLGQRLGKSRNSPLHF. The CDR3 bases are TGTGCCAGCAGTTTGGGACAGAGGCTCGGAAAAAGTCGTAATTCACCCCTCCACTTT. This chain joins TRBV27 and TRBJ1-6; TRBD1 matches at 7 bases. This CDR3 comprises 19 residues. The V and J ends lost 3 bases and 6 bases, in that order; junction bases with no gene match: 17. From germline, CDR1 is MNHEY and CDR2 SMNVEV (reference sequence).

The chain is built from TRBV5-1 and TRBJ2-7; 7 bases align to TRBD2. In germline, CDR1 is SGHRS, CDR2 YFSETQ. V trimming: 5 bases; J trimming: 3 bases; junction bases outside the gene matches: 5. The length of the CDR3 is 13 residues. The CDR3 DNA follows: TGCGCCAGCAGATTCGGGACTAACTACGAGCAGTACTTC. This gives the protein CASRFGTNYEQYF.